The clone carrying this T cell receptor beta chain was detected a few times. The data belong to a study of blood T cells in healthy people across ages. Study-level background: With template switching, about one barcoded beta molecule was captured per two T cells.

After removal of 10 bases from V and 4 bases from J, the junction contained 4 bases not matched to a gene. CDR3 length: 12 residues. CDR1 SEHNR and CDR2 FQNEAQ come from the germline V gene (reference sequence). Those donating, healthy Caucasian individuals from Russia, were aged about 6 to 100. Using a J-beta primer mix together with a sample-barcoded 5' primer, a second PCR was run for roughly 7 to 11 cycles. MiXCR, run by TCRdb on the 5' RACE reads, gives a single entry per CDR3 protein. The sample contains some 760,000 distinct CDR3 sequences, more than 20% of which appear only once. In addition, the sample was reused for a study of T cells of mothers and their children. That study reports: In cDNA synthesis, all of the extracted RNA was used at 1.5 ug per 15 ul. Sample barcodes plus 2-4 random nucleotides came from the M1S primer.

The sequence came from a boy aged 5-17 years in good health. Sequencing was done on a sample of blood. The chain links TRBV7-9 to TRBJ1-3; the match to TRBD1 covers 7 bases. The CDR3 here is CATDRVGNTIYF. CDR3 sequence (DNA): TGTGCCACCGACAGGGTGGGAAACACCATATATTTT.